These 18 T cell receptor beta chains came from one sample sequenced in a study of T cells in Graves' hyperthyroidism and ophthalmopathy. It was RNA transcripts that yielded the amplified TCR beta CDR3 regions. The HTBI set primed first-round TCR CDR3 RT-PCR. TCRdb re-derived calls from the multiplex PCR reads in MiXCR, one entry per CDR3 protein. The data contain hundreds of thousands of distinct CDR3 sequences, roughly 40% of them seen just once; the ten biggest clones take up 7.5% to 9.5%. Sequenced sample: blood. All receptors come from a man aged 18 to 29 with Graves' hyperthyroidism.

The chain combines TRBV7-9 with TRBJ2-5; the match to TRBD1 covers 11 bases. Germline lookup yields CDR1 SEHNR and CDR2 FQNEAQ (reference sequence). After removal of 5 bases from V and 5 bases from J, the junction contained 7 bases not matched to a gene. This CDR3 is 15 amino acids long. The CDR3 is CASSEGQGGFETQYF. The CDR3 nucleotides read TGTGCCAGCAGCGAGGGACAGGGGGGCTTTGAGACCCAGTACTTC.

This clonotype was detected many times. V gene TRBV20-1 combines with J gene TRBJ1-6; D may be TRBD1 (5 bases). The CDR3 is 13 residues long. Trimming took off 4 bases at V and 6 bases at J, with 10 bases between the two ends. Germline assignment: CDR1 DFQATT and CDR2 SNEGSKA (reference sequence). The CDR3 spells CSATDGTNSPLHF. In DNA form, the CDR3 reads TGCAGTGCTACGGACGGGACTAATTCACCCCTCCACTTT.

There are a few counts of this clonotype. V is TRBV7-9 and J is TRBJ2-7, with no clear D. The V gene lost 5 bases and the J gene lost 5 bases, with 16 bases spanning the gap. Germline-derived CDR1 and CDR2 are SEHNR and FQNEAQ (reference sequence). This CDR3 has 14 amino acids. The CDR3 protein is CASSLLPLVHEQYF. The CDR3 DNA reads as TGTGCCAGCAGCCTGCTCCCTCTGGTCCACGAGCAGTACTTC.

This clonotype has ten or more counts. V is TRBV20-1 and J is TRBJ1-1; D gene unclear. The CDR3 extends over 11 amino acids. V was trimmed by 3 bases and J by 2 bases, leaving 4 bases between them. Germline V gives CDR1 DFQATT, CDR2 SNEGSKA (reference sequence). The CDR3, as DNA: TGCAGTGCTAGGGGTAACACTGAAGCTTTCTTT. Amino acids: CSARGNTEAFF.

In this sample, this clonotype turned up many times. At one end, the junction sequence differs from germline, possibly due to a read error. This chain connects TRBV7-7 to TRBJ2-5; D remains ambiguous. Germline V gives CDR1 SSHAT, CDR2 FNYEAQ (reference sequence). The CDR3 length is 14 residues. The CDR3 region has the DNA TGTGCTAGCAGCTCCAATGGGGTGGGGGAGACCCAGTACTTC. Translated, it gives CASSSNGVGETQYF.

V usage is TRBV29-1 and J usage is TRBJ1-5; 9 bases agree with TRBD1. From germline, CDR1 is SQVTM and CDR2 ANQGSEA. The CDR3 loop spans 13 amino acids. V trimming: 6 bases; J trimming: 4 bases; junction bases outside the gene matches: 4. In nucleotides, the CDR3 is TGCAGCGTGATGACAGGGGGAAATCAGCCCCAGCATTTT. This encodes CSVMTGGNQPQHF.

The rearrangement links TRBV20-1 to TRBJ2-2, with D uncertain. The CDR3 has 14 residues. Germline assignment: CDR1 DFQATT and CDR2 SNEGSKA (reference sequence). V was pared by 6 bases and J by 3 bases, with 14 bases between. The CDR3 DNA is TGCAGTGCCTACGACCAGTTTGACACCGGGGAGCTGTTTTTT. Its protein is CSAYDQFDTGELFF.

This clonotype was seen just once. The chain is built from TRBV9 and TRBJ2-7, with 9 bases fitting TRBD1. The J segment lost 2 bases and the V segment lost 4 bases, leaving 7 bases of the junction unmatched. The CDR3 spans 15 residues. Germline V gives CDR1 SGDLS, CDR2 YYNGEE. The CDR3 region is CASSLGQGIPYEQYF. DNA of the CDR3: TGTGCCAGCAGCCTCGGACAGGGGATTCCCTACGAGCAGTACTTC.

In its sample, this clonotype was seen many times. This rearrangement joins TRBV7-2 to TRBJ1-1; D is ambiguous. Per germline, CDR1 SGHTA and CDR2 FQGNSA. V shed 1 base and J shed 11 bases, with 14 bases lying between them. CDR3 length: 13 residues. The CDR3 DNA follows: TGTGCCAGCAGCTTAGGTGTTAATCTGAGGGCTTTCTTT. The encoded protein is CASSLGVNLRAFF.

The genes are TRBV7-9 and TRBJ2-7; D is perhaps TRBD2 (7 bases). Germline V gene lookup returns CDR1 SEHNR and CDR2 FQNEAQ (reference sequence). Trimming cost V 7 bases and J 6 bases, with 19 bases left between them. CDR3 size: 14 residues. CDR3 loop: CASTQEGGRSEQYF. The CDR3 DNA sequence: TGTGCCAGCACCCAAGAGGGGGGGCGGAGCGAGCAGTACTTC.

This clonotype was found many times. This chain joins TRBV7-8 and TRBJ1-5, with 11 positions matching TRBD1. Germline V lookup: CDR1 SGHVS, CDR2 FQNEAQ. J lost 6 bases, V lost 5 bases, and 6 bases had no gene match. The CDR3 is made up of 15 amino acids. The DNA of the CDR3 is TGTGCCAGCAGCCTATGGACAGGGGGCGGTCAGCCCCAGCATTTT. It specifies CASSLWTGGGQPQHF.

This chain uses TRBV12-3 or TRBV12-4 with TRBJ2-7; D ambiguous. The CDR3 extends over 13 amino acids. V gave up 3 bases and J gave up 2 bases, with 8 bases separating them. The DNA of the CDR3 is TGTGCCAGCAGTTTCGCGTCTACCTACGAGCAGTACTTC. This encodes CASSFASTYEQYF.

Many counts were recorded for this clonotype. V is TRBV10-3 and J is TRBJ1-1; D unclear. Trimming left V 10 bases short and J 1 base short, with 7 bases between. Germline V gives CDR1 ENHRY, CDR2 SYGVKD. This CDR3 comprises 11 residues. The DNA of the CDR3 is TGTGCCACAACAGCGAACACTGAAGCTTTCTTT. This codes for CATTANTEAFF.

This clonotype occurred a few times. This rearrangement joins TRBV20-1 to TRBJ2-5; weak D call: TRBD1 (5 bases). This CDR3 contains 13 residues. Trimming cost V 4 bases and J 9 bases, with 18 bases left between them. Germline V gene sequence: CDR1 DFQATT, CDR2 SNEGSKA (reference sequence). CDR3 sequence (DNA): TGCAGTGCTAAAGTGGCAGGGAATCAGCCCCAGTACTTC. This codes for CSAKVAGNQPQYF.

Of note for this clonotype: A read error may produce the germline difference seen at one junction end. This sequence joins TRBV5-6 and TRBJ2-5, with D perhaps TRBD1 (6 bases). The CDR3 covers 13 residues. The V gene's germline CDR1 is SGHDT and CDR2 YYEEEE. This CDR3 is CASSLGQVEAQYF. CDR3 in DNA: TGTGCCAGCAGCTTGGGACAGGTAGAGGCCCAGTACTTC.

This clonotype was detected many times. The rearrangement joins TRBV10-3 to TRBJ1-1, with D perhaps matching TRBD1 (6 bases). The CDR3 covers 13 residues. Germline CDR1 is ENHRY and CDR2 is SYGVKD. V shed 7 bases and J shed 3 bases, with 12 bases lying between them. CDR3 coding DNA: TGTGCCATCAAGTTACAGGGACACACTGAAGCTTTCTTT. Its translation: CAIKLQGHTEAFF.

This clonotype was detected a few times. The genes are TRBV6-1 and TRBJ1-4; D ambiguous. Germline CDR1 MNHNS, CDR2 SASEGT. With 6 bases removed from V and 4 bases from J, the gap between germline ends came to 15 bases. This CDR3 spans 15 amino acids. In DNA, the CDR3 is TGTGCCAGCAGCCCTACCTGGAGATATAATGAAAAACTGTTTTTT. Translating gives CASSPTWRYNEKLFF.

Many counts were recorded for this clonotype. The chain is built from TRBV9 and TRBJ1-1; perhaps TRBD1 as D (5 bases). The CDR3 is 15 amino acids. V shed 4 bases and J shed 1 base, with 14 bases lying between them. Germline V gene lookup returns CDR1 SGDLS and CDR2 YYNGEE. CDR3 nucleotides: TGTGCCAGCAGCCTCGAAACAGGATCGAACACTGAAGCTTTCTTT. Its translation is CASSLETGSNTEAFF.